Sequencing of this T cell receptor beta chain was carried out in a study of monozygotic twins with inflammatory bowel disease. TCRdb reprocessed the 5' RACE reads and keeps a single row for each CDR3 protein, giving no DNA. This table holds approximately 200,000 distinct CDR3 sequences. CDR1 and CDR2 (germline): SGHRS, YFSETQ. The CDR3 runs to 15 residues. V usage is TRBV5-1 and J usage is TRBJ2-1; TCRdb's D call, TRBD1, is unchecked because there is no DNA. The clonotype was recovered from a human donor with ulcerative colitis or Crohn's disease, or a healthy co-twin of an affected twin (not recorded which). The sample comprised blood. CDR3 residues: CASSVGQGPNNEQFF.